This T cell receptor beta chain was observed in a study of T cell responses to AZD1222 COVID-19 vaccine. Per germline, CDR1 LNHDA and CDR2 SQIVND (reference sequence). The CDR3 has 15 residues. V lost 6 bases and J 5 bases, leaving 16 bases between the germline ends. The protocol was immunoSEQ multiplex PCR, while the TCRdb copy is restricted to in-frame clones and leaves out a portion. The sample carries about 110,000 clones, roughly 87% recorded once. Both about-4-week and about-12-week second-dose recipients were combined. This sample comprised peripheral blood, obtained 28 days after the second AZD1222 dose. The rearrangement links TRBV19 to TRBJ1-4, with D maybe TRBD1 (6 bases). The TCR was taken from an adult who received the AZD1222 COVID-19 vaccine. DNA of the CDR3: TGTGCCAGTAGGAATACACAGGGACTAAATGAAAAACTGTTTTTT. Amino acids: CASRNTQGLNEKLFF.